This passage covers 32 T cell receptor beta chains from one sample sequenced in a study of blood T cell repertoires in COVID-19. The method was immunoSEQ multiplex PCR; TCRdb's version includes in-frame clones alone and lacks a portion of them. This table holds some 170,000 clones, roughly 84% found once. The specimen was peripheral blood. The receptors originated from a woman aged 80 or over with active or convalescent COVID-19.

This clone was seen a few times. This chain links TRBV6-2 or TRBV6-3 with TRBJ1-1; tentatively, D is TRBD1 (6 bases). CDR1 MNHEY and CDR2 SVGEGT come from the germline V gene. The length of the CDR3 is 18 residues. V was pared by 2 bases and J by 0 bases, with 19 bases between. The CDR3 here is CASSYRMAGRDMNTEAFF. The CDR3 DNA reads as TGTGCCAGCAGTTACCGAATGGCAGGGAGGGACATGAACACTGAAGCTTTCTTT.

This clone was found once. This chain links TRBV5-1 with TRBJ2-1; 9 positions agree with TRBD1. The germline CDR1 and CDR2 sequences are SGHRS and YFSETQ. CDR3 length equals 16 residues. V lost 3 bases and J lost 7; bases outside the gene matches: 11. The CDR3 nucleotides are TGCGCCAGCAGCTGGACAGGGGTGGTCGGTGGGAATGAGCAGTTCTTC. Its translation: CASSWTGVVGGNEQFF.

This chain joins TRBV2 and TRBJ2-7; 10 bases are shared with TRBD1. CDR3 length: 14 residues. CDR1 and CDR2 from the germline V gene are SNHLY and FYNNEI. V lost 7 bases, J lost 2 bases, and 5 bases stayed unmatched. The CDR3 DNA follows: TGTGCCAGCACTGCCGGGACAGGGGCCTACGAGCAGTACTTC. This sequence encodes CASTAGTGAYEQYF.

The genes are TRBV6-2 or TRBV6-3 and TRBJ2-5; 7 nucleotides match TRBD1. V trimming: 2 bases; J trimming: 3 bases; junction bases outside the gene matches: 15. Germline V lookup: CDR1 MNHEY, CDR2 SVGEGT. This CDR3 region has 18 residues. CDR3 region: CASSYPALAGTAEETQYF. The CDR3 DNA reads as TGTGCCAGCAGTTACCCAGCCTTAGCTGGGACAGCCGAAGAGACCCAGTACTTC.

The rearrangement links TRBV28 to TRBJ1-1, with unresolved D. Germline CDR1 reads MDHEN; CDR2 reads SYDVKM. This CDR3 is built from 15 residues. V lost 3 bases and J 5 bases, leaving 16 bases between the germline ends. CDR3 nucleotides: TGTGCCAGCAGTTTGGAGGCTCTGGGAGGGACTGAAGCTTTCTTT. It codes for CASSLEALGGTEAFF.

The J gene is TRBJ2-1, the V gene TRBV6-6; D gene unclear. Germline loops: CDR1 MNHNY, CDR2 SVGAGI (reference sequence). Trimming left V 7 bases short and J 1 base short, with 11 bases between. The length of the CDR3 is 14 residues. CDR3 bases: TGTGCCAGCAAGCTAACAGTGTCCTACAATGAGCAGTTCTTC. This codes for CASKLTVSYNEQFF.

The J gene is TRBJ1-1, the V gene TRBV7-8; maybe TRBD1 (5 bases). Germline loops: CDR1 SGHVS, CDR2 FQNEAQ. The CDR3 totals 14 residues. The germline V and J ends were trimmed by 5 bases and 0 bases, with 10 bases remaining between them. CDR3 sequence reads: CASSPRQMNTEAFF. As DNA, the CDR3 is TGTGCCAGCAGCCCACGACAGATGAACACTGAAGCTTTCTTT.

CDR3 amino acids: CASTLSRQGGTEAFF. CDR3 sequence (DNA): TGTGCCAGTACCCTAAGCCGACAGGGGGGGACTGAAGCTTTCTTT. The chain uses TRBV19 and TRBJ1-1, with 9 bases lining up with TRBD1. V was pared by 7 bases and J by 5 bases, with 11 bases of the junction left unmatched. CDR1 and CDR2 from the germline V gene are LNHDA and SQIVND (reference sequence). The CDR3 runs to 15 residues. Combining the CDR3 with reference TRBV19 and TRBJ1-1 gives the whole variable domain DGGITQSPKYLFRKEGQNVTLSCEQNLNHDAMYWYRQDPGQGLRLIYYSQIVNDFQKGDIAEGYSVSREKKESFPLTVTSAQKNPTAFYLCASTLSRQGGTEAFFGQGTRLTVV.

This clone was seen only a few times. This chain uses TRBV7-2 with TRBJ1-1, with D hard to call. Trimming removed 8 bases at V and 4 bases at J, with 11 bases between. The germline gives CDR1 SGHTA, CDR2 FQGNSA. The CDR3 sequence is 12 residues long. CDR3 nucleotide sequence: TGTGCCAGCTCAGAAACCGTCACTGAAGCTTTCTTT. Its translation: CASSETVTEAFF.

The chain has TRBV3-1 (or the pseudogene TRBV3-2) and TRBJ2-4; 11 nucleotides agree with TRBD1. V lost 4 bases and J lost 8; bases outside the gene matches: 7. In germline, CDR1 is LGHDT, CDR2 YNNKEL (reference sequence). The CDR3 contains 15 residues. The CDR3: CASSLRTGGYDIQYF. As DNA, the CDR3 is TGTGCCAGCAGCCTGAGGACAGGGGGCTATGACATTCAGTACTTC.

The chain combines TRBV4-2 with TRBJ2-5; D remains ambiguous. Per germline, CDR1 LGHNA and CDR2 YNFKEQ. Trimming pared 1 base from V and 7 bases from J, leaving 13 bases between. This CDR3 comprises 14 residues. The CDR3 loop is CASSQGSDPLTQYF. In DNA form, the CDR3 reads TGTGCCAGCAGCCAAGGGTCAGATCCGTTGACCCAGTACTTC.

The V and J genes are TRBV4-3 and TRBJ1-6; perhaps TRBD1 as D (6 bases). The CDR3 has 19 residues. Germline CDR1 reads LGHNA; CDR2 reads YSLEER. V was pared by 0 bases and J by 2 bases, with 17 bases between. The DNA of the CDR3 is TGCGCCAGCAGCCAAGATCAAGCGCAGGGGCGAACCTATAATTCACCCCTCCACTTT. Protein: CASSQDQAQGRTYNSPLHF.

The CDR3 DNA reads as TGTGCCAGCAAGGGACAGTTCAACACTGAAGCTTTCTTT. This gives the protein CASKGQFNTEAFF. This chain joins TRBV2 and TRBJ1-1; 7 bases fit TRBD1. Germline V CDR1 and CDR2: SNHLY, FYNNEI. The ends lost 7 bases at V and 2 bases at J; junction bases unmatched: 4. This CDR3 has 13 residues.

The chain combines TRBV3-1 (or the pseudogene TRBV3-2) with TRBJ1-2, with 9 nucleotides matching TRBD1. Germline V gene sequence: CDR1 LGHDT, CDR2 YNNKEL (reference sequence). The junction had 3 bases not matched to a gene; V was cut back by 0 bases and J by 4 bases. The CDR3 consists of 15 residues. In DNA, the CDR3 is TGTGCCAGCAGCCAAGAGGGACAGGGTTCCTATGGCTACACCTTC. Translating gives CASSQEGQGSYGYTF.

The chain is built from TRBV6-5 and TRBJ1-1; tentative D call: TRBD1 (6 bases). This CDR3 comprises 15 residues. Trimming pared 7 bases from V and 8 bases from J, leaving 23 bases between. Germline V gene sequence: CDR1 MNHEY, CDR2 SVGAGI. CDR3: CASTPGRGALGEAFF. In nucleotides, the CDR3 is TGTGCCAGCACACCCGGGCGGGGGGCGTTAGGAGAAGCTTTCTTT.

The J gene is TRBJ2-7, the V gene TRBV9; 9 bases line up with TRBD1. This CDR3 has 14 amino acids. CDR1 and CDR2 (germline): SGDLS, YYNGEE. V was pared by 3 bases and J by 3 bases, with 4 bases of the junction left unmatched. The CDR3 bases are TGTGCCAGCAGCGCCCGGGACAGGGACTACGAGCAGTACTTC. It specifies CASSARDRDYEQYF.

V gene TRBV6-2 or TRBV6-3 combines with J gene TRBJ2-5, with D tentatively TRBD1 (6 bases). The V and J ends lost 2 bases and 1 base respectively, with 11 bases between them. The CDR3 consists of 15 residues. Germline V gene lookup returns CDR1 MNHEY and CDR2 SVGEGT. CDR3 loop: CASSYRGQAQETQYF. The CDR3 DNA follows: TGTGCCAGCAGTTACCGGGGACAAGCCCAAGAGACCCAGTACTTC.

This clone was seen just once. V gene TRBV7-9 combines with J gene TRBJ2-7; weak D call: TRBD2 (6 bases). Trimming pared 0 bases from V and 3 bases from J, leaving 12 bases between. The CDR3 is made up of 15 amino acids. CDR1 and CDR2 from the germline V gene are SEHNR and FQNEAQ (reference sequence). Here the CDR3 reads CASSLAEEGNYEQYF. CDR3 nucleotide sequence: TGTGCCAGCAGCTTAGCCGAGGAGGGCAACTACGAGCAGTACTTC.

The rearrangement links TRBV12-3 or TRBV12-4 to TRBJ1-1; D is uncertain. V was pared by 2 bases and J by 3 bases, with 7 bases between. CDR3 length: 13 amino acids. The CDR3: CASSLRGYTEAFF. The CDR3 coding sequence is TGTGCCAGCAGTTTACGGGGATACACTGAAGCTTTCTTT.

J is TRBJ1-2 and V is TRBV6-1; 7 nucleotides line up with TRBD1. The CDR3 is 13 amino acids. Germline V gene data show CDR1 as MNHNS and CDR2 as SASEGT. V dropped 2 bases and J dropped 10; count of bases not matched to a gene: 7. CDR3 loop: CASSETSGQLYTF. In DNA form, the CDR3 reads TGTGCCAGCAGTGAAACCTCGGGACAGCTCTACACCTTC.

J is TRBJ1-4 and V is TRBV28; D is possibly TRBD1 (6 bases). V was clipped by 5 bases and J by 0 bases, with 13 bases between them. Germline V gives CDR1 MDHEN, CDR2 SYDVKM. The CDR3 loop spans 16 amino acids. The CDR3 loop is CASSADSPATNEKLFF. DNA of the CDR3: TGTGCCAGCAGTGCGGACAGCCCTGCAACTAATGAAAAACTGTTTTTT. The full variable domain, with the rest looked up from reference TRBV28 and TRBJ1-4, is DVKVTQSSRYLVKRTGEKVFLECVQDMDHENMFWYRQDPGLGLRLIYFSYDVKMKEKGDIPEGYSVSREKKERFSLILESASTNQTSMYLCASSADSPATNEKLFFGSGTQLSVL.

This clone has more than one count but fewer than ten. This sequence joins TRBV19 and TRBJ1-3; 10 bases agree with TRBD1. V shed 5 bases and J 4 bases; nucleotides not matched to a gene: 5. Germline V gives CDR1 LNHDA, CDR2 SQIVND (reference sequence). This CDR3 contains 15 residues. In DNA form, the CDR3 reads TGTGCCAGTAGTCCACGGGACAGGGGAGGAAACACCATATATTTT. As protein: CASSPRDRGGNTIYF.

The table lists this clone with a few counts. This chain links TRBV9 with TRBJ1-1, with D perhaps TRBD1 (6 bases). The V end was cut by 3 bases, the J end by 1 base, with 13 bases between. CDR3 size: 15 residues. The germline V gene has CDR1 SGDLS and CDR2 YYNGEE. The CDR3 nucleotides read TGTGCCAGCAGCGCCCGAGCAGGGGCGAACACTGAAGCTTTCTTT. This gives the protein CASSARAGANTEAFF.

The chain combines TRBV5-4 with TRBJ2-5; D remains ambiguous. Trimming stripped 1 base from V and 5 bases from J, with 18 bases between. CDR1 and CDR2 (germline): SGHNT, YYREEE (reference sequence). CDR3 length equals 16 residues. The DNA of the CDR3 is TGTGCCAGCAGCTTGACTGTGCAGAGCAGGTGGGAGACCCAGTACTTC. Encoded protein: CASSLTVQSRWETQYF.

This clone was observed a handful of times. This chain links TRBV6-1 with TRBJ1-2; 7 nucleotides line up with TRBD1. J was trimmed by 8 bases and V by 3 bases; bases with no gene match: 3. Germline-derived CDR1 and CDR2 are MNHNS and SASEGT. The CDR3 runs 12 residues. The CDR3 reads CASSDQGVGYTF. CDR3 DNA: TGTGCCAGCAGTGACCAGGGGGTGGGCTACACCTTC.

This chain joins TRBV27 and TRBJ1-1; D unresolved. CDR3 size: 13 residues. V was trimmed by 5 bases and J by 3 bases, leaving 10 bases between them. CDR1 and CDR2 from the germline V gene are MNHEY and SMNVEV (reference sequence). CDR3 loop: CASSRQVYTEAFF. Here the CDR3 DNA reads TGTGCCAGCAGTCGTCAGGTTTACACTGAAGCTTTCTTT.

The V and J genes are TRBV9 and TRBJ1-3; D is ambiguous. Trimming shortened V by 4 bases and J by 2 bases, and 10 bases separated the two germline ends. CDR3 size: 14 residues. Per the germline V gene, CDR1 is SGDLS and CDR2 is YYNGEE. The CDR3 reads CASSLGRAGNTIYF. CDR3 sequence (DNA): TGTGCCAGCAGCCTAGGACGGGCTGGAAACACCATATATTTT.

The chain combines TRBV5-1 with TRBJ1-5; D might be TRBD1 (5 bases). Trimming shortened V by 4 bases and J by 4 bases, and 15 bases separated the two germline ends. CDR3 length: 15 residues. Germline V gene lookup returns CDR1 SGHRS and CDR2 YFSETQ. CDR3 coding DNA: TGCGCCAGCAGCCCTCGTCCCGGGGGTAATCAGCCCCAGCATTTT. Amino acids: CASSPRPGGNQPQHF. Filled out from reference TRBV5-1 and TRBJ1-5, the complete variable domain reads KAGVTQTPRYLIKTRGQQVTLSCSPISGHRSVSWYQQTPGQGLQFLFEYFSETQRNKGNFPGRFSGRQFSNSRSEMNVSTLELGDSALYLCASSPRPGGNQPQHFGDGTRLSIL.

V usage is TRBV9 and J usage is TRBJ1-6; 7 bases are shared with TRBD1. V shed 0 bases, J shed 6 bases, and the junction held 6 bases outside the gene matches. CDR1 is SGDLS and CDR2 is YYNGEE in the germline V gene. The CDR3 length is 16 residues. The CDR3 spells CASSVDRAGGNSPLHF. The CDR3 DNA sequence: TGTGCCAGCAGCGTAGATCGGGCAGGGGGTAATTCACCCCTCCACTTT.

The V gene is TRBV15, the J gene TRBJ1-5; TRBD1 might be the D (6 bases). CDR1 is LNHNV and CDR2 is YYDKDF in the germline V gene (reference sequence). The germline V and J ends were trimmed by 6 bases and 5 bases, with 14 bases remaining between them. The CDR3 is 14 amino acids. The CDR3 DNA sequence: TGTGCCACCAGTAAACAGGGTTCTGATCAGCCCCAGCATTTT. It yields the protein CATSKQGSDQPQHF.

The chain uses TRBV15 and TRBJ1-2; D is unresolved. Germline CDR1 LNHNV, CDR2 YYDKDF (reference sequence). Trimming took 0 bases from V and 4 from J, leaving 15 bases between them. The CDR3 has 16 amino acids. CDR3 sequence: CATSRDSQTPGYGYTF. As DNA, the CDR3 is TGTGCCACCAGCAGAGATTCTCAGACTCCCGGCTATGGCTACACCTTC.

The V gene is TRBV11-3, the J gene TRBJ1-4; no firm D call. Germline V gene data show CDR1 as SGHNT and CDR2 as YENEEA. The CDR3 covers 15 residues. V was clipped by 5 bases and J by 8 bases, with 18 bases between them. CDR3 in amino acids: CASSLHGPPREKLFF. The CDR3 region has the DNA TGTGCCAGCAGCCTCCACGGCCCGCCGCGGGAAAAACTGTTTTTT. Full variable domain (rest looked up from reference TRBV11-3 and TRBJ1-4): EAGVVQSPRYKIIEKKQPVAFWCNPISGHNTLYWYLQNLGQGPELLIRYENEEAVDDSQLPKDRFSAERLKGVDSTLKIQPAELGDSAVYLCASSLHGPPREKLFFGSGTQLSVL.